There are a few counts of the clone carrying this T cell receptor (beta chain). As yet, its antigen is unknown. This record belongs to a study of T cells after yellow fever vaccination. General study points: Peak timing came faster in the weaker secondary response, day 5 versus 15.

TCRdb used MiXCR to reprocess the 5' RACE reads, holding one entry per CDR3 protein. Of a few hundred thousand distinct CDR3 sequences listed, 6.2% are singletons. Per the germline V gene, CDR1 is SGHAT and CDR2 is FQNNGV. With 2 bases clipped from V and 1 base from J, the junction kept 7 bases outside the gene matches. This CDR3 has 17 residues. This receptor was taken from a man aged 30-40 years who received the YFV17D yellow fever vaccine. The specimen was PBMCs, collected 5 days after the yellow fever booster vaccination. This chain uses TRBV11-2 with TRBJ2-7; TRBD2 matches 11 bases. The CDR3, as DNA: TGTGCCAGCAGCTTACCCCATGGACTAGCGGGTTCCTACGAGCAGTACTTC. Amino acids: CASSLPHGLAGSYEQYF.